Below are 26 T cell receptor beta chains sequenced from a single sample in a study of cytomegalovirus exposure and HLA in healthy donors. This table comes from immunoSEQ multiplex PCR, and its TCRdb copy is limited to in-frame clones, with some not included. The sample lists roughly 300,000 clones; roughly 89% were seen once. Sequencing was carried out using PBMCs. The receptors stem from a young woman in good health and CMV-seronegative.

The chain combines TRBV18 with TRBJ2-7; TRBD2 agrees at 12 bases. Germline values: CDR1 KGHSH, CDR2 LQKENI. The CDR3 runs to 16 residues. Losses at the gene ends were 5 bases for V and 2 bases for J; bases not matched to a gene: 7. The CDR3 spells CASSDGTSGPPYEQYF. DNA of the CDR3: TGTGCCAGCTCAGATGGGACTAGCGGGCCTCCCTACGAGCAGTACTTC.

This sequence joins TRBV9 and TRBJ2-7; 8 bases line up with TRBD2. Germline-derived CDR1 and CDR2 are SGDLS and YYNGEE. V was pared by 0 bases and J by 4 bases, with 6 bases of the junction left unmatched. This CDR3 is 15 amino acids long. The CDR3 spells CASSVGSGSTYEQYF. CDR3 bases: TGTGCCAGCAGCGTAGGAAGCGGGAGCACTTACGAGCAGTACTTC.

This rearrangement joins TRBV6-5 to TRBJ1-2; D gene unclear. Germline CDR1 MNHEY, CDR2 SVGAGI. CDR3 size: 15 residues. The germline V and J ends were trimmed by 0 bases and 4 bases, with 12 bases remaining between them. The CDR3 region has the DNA TGTGCCAGCAGTTACTCCGGGGAAGGGAGCTATGGCTACACCTTC. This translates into CASSYSGEGSYGYTF.

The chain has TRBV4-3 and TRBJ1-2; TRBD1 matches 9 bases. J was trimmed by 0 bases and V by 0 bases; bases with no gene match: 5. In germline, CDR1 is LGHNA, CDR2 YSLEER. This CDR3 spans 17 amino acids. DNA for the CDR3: TGCGCCAGCAGCCAAGACCGACAGGGGGAAGCTAACTATGGCTACACCTTC. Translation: CASSQDRQGEANYGYTF.

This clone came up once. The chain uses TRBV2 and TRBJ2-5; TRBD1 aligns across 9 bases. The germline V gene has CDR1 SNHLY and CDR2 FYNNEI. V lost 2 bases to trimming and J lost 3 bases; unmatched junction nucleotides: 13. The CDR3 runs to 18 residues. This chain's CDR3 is CASSEPLDRGLFKETQYF. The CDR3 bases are TGTGCCAGCAGTGAACCCCTGGACAGGGGTTTGTTCAAAGAGACCCAGTACTTC. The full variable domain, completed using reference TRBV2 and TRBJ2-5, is EPEVTQTPSHQVTQMGQEVILRCVPISNHLYFYWYRQILGQKVEFLVSFYNNEISEKSEIFDDQFSVERPDGSNFTLKIRSTKLEDSAMYFCASSEPLDRGLFKETQYFGPGTRLLVL.

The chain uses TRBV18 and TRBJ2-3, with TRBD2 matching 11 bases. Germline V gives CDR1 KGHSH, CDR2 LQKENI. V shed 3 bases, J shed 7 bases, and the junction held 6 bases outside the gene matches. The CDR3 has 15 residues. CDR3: CASSPGLADLHTQYF. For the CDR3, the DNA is TGTGCCAGCTCACCGGGACTAGCGGACCTCCATACGCAGTATTTT.

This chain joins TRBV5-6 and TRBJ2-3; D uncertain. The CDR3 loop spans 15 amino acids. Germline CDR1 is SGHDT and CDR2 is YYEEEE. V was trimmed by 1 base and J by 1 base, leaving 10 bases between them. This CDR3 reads CASSLRFFGTDTQYF. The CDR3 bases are TGTGCCAGCAGCTTGCGTTTTTTCGGCACAGATACGCAGTATTTT.

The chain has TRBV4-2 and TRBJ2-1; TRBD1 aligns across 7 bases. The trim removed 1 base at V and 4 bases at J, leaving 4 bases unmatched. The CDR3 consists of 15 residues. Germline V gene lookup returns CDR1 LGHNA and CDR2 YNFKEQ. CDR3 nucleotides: TGTGCCAGCAGCCAAGCCGGGACAGAATACAATGAGCAGTTCTTC. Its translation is CASSQAGTEYNEQFF.

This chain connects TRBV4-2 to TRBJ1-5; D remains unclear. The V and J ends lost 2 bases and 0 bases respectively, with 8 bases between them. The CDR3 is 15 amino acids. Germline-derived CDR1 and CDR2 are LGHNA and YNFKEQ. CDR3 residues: CASSQSGNSNQPQHF. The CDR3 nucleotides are TGTGCCAGCAGCCAATCGGGAAATAGCAATCAGCCCCAGCATTTT.

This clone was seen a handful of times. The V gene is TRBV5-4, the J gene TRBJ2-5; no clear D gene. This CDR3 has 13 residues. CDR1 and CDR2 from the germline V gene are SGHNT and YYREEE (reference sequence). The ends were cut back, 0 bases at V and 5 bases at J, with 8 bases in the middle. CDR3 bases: TGTGCCAGCAGCTTGGCCATGGGCGAGACCCAGTACTTC. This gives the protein CASSLAMGETQYF.

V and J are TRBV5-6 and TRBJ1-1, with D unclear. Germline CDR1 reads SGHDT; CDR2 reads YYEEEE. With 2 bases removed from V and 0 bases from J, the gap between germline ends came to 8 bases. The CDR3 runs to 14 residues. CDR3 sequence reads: CASSFRTMNTEAFF. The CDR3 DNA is TGTGCCAGCAGCTTCAGAACGATGAACACTGAAGCTTTCTTT.

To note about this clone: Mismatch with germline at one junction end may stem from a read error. Here the CDR3 reads CASSPPGTTNEKLFF. CDR3 in DNA: TGTGCCAGCAGCCCTCCCGGGACAACAAATGAAAAACTGTTTTTT. The rearrangement links TRBV27 to TRBJ1-4, with D possibly matching TRBD1 (6 bases). CDR3 length: 15 residues. Germline V gives CDR1 MNHEY, CDR2 SMNVEV (reference sequence).

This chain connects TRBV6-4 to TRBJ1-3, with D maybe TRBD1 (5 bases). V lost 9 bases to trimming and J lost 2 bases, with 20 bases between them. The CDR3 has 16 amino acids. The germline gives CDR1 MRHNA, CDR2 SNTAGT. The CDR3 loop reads CARPADIRTTGNTIYF. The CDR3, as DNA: TGTGCCAGGCCGGCGGACATCCGAACGACTGGAAACACCATATATTTT.

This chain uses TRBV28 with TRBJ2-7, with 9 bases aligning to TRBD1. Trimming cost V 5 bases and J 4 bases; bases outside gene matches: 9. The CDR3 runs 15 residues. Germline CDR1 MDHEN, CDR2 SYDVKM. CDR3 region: CASSPSGTGLYEQYF. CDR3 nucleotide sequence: TGTGCCAGCAGTCCCTCCGGGACAGGGCTTTACGAGCAGTACTTC. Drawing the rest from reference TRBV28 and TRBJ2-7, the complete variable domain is DVKVTQSSRYLVKRTGEKVFLECVQDMDHENMFWYRQDPGLGLRLIYFSYDVKMKEKGDIPEGYSVSREKKERFSLILESASTNQTSMYLCASSPSGTGLYEQYFGPGTRLTVT.

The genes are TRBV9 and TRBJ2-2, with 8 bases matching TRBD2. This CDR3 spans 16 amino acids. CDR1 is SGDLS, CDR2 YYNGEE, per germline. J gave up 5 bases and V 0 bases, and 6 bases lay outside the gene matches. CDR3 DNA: TGTGCCAGCAGCGTAGGGGCTAGCGGGCGTACCGGGGAGCTGTTTTTT. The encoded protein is CASSVGASGRTGELFF. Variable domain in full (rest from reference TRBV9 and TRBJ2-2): DSGVTQTPKHLITATGQRVTLRCSPRSGDLSVYWYQQSLDQGLQFLIQYYNGEERAKGNILERFSAQQFPDLHSELNLSSLELGDSALYFCASSVGASGRTGELFFGEGSRLTVL.

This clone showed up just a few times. CDR3 sequence (DNA): TGTGCCAGCAGCCCTGACTACCAAAGCACAGATACGCAGTATTTT. Protein: CASSPDYQSTDTQYF. The gene calls are TRBV7-2 and TRBJ2-3; the D gene is possibly TRBD2 (5 bases). Trimming cost V 5 bases and J 0 bases, with 12 bases left between them. The CDR3 totals 15 residues. Germline lookup yields CDR1 SGHTA and CDR2 FQGNSA.

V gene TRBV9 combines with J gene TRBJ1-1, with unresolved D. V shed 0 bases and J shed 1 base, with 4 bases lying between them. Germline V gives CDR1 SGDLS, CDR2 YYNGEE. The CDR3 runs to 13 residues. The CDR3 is CASSVDGNTEAFF. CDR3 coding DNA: TGTGCCAGCAGCGTAGACGGGAACACTGAAGCTTTCTTT.

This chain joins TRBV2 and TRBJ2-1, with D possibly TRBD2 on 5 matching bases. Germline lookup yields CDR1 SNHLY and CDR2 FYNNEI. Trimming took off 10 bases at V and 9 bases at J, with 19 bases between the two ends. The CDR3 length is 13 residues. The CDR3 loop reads CATTGVPPTEQFF. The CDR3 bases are TGTGCCACCACCGGGGTACCTCCTACTGAGCAGTTCTTC.

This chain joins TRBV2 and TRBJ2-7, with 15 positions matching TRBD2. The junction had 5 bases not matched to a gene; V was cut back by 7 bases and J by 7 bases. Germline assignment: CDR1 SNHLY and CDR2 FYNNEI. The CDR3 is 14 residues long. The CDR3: CASKGLAGGWEQYF. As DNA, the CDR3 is TGTGCCAGCAAGGGACTAGCGGGAGGCTGGGAGCAGTACTTC.

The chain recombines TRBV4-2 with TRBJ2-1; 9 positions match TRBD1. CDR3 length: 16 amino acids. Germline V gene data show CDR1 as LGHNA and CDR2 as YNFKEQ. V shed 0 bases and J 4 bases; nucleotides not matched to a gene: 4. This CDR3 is CASSQEGTGNYNEQFF. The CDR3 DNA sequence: TGTGCCAGCAGCCAAGAAGGGACAGGGAATTACAATGAGCAGTTCTTC.

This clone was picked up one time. CDR3 sequence: CATTTGDDGYTF. The CDR3 DNA is TGTGCCACCACCACAGGGGATGATGGCTACACCTTC. The chain has TRBV21-1 and TRBJ1-2; TRBD1 was called by the table and not checked on the DNA. TRBV21-1 has pseudogene status. The CDR3 covers 12 residues.

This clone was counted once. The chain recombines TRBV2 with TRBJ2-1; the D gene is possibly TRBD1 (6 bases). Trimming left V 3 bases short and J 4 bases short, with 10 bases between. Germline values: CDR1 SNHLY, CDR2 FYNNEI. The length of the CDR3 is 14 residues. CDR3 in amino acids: CASSDRTAYNEQFF. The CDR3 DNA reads TGTGCCAGCAGTGACCGGACAGCTTACAATGAGCAGTTCTTC.

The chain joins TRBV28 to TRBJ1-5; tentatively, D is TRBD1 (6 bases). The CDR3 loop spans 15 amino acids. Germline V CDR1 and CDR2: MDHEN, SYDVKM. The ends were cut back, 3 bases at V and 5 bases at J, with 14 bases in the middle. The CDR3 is CASSFQTGIHQPQHF. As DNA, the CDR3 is TGTGCCAGCAGTTTCCAAACAGGGATCCATCAGCCCCAGCATTTT.

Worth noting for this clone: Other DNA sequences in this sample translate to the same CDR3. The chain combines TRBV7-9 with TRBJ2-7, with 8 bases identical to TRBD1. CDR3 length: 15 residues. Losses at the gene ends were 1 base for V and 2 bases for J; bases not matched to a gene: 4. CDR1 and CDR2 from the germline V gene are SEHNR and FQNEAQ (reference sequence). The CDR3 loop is CASSLGQGATYEQYF. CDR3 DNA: TGTGCCAGCAGCTTAGGGCAGGGGGCTACCTACGAGCAGTACTTC. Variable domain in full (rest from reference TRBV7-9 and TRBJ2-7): DTGVSQNPRHKITKRGQNVTFRCDPISEHNRLYWYRQTLGQGPEFLTYFQNEAQLEKSRLLSDRFSAERPKGSFSTLEIQRTEQGDSAMYLCASSLGQGATYEQYFGPGTRLTVT.

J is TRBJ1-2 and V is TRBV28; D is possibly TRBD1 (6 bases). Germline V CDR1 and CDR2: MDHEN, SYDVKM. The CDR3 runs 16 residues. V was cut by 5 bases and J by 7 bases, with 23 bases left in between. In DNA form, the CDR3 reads TGTGCCAGCAGTCCTATGGACAGAGGGGCATTTCTTGGCTACACCTTC. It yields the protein CASSPMDRGAFLGYTF.

CDR3: CASSIVGGLGETQYF. CDR3 nucleotide sequence: TGTGCCAGTAGTATAGTCGGGGGGCTGGGGGAGACCCAGTACTTC. J is TRBJ2-5 and V is TRBV19; weak D call: TRBD2 (7 bases). The germline V gene has CDR1 LNHDA and CDR2 SQIVND (reference sequence). The CDR3 totals 15 residues. The V gene lost 1 base and the J gene lost 5 bases, with 14 bases spanning the gap.